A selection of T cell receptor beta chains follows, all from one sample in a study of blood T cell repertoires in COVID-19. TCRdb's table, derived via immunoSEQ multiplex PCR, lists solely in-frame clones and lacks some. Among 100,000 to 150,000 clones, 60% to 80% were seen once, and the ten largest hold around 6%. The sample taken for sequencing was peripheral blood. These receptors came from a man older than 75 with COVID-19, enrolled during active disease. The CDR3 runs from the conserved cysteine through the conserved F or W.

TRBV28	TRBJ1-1	CASSTGQEGNTEAFF
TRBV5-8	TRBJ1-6	CASSLQGDFSYNSPLHF
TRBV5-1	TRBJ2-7	CASSLAGVPYEQYF
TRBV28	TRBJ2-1	CASSLFSGVSSYNEQFF
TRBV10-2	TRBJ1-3	CASSDIQGSGNTIYF
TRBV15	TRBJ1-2	CATSRVLSGNYGYTF
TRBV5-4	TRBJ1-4	CASSWTGGTNEKLFF
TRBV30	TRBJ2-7	CAWSSPAGRDYEQYF
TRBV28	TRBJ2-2	CASSSASWTGELFF
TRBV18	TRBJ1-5	CASSPLGQGDQPQHF
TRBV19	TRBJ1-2	CASSDRAGDGYTF
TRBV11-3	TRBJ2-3	CASSFAGVRDTQYF
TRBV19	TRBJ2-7	CASSKSGTRAYEQYF
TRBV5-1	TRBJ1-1	CASSLWGGANTEAFF
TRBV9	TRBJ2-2	CASSARFSGRRNTGELFF
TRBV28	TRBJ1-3	CASSGQGAGNTIYF
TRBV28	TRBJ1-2	CASSSVAEFYGYTF
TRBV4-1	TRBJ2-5	CASSQPPGLGKETQYF
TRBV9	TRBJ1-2	CASSVQASALNYGYTF
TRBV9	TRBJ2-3	CASSGLALEDTQYF
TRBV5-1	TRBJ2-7	CASSLPSLAASGEQYF
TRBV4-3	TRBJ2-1	CASSYSSGSESEQFF
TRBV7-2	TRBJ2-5	CASSLGGSGETQYF
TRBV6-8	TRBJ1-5	CASTLLGDQPQHF
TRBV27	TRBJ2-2	CASSLYQGRGAGELFF
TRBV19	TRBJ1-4	CASSRTGGYEKLFF
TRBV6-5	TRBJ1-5	CASSYSPREGNQPQHF
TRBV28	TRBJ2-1	CASSSSEGLAGISSYNEQFF
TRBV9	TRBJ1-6	CASSGDRDYSPLHF
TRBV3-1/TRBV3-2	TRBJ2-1	CASSQDPYKETYNEQFF
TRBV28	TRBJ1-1	CASSLWAGNTEAFF
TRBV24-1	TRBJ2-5	CATSPGQQETQYF
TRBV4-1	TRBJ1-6	CASSQAGHLPLNSPLHF
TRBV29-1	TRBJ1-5	CSVKTGGNQPQHF
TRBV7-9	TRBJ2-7	CASSQQEGSYEQYF
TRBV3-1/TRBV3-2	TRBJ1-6	CASSPDRDSPLHF
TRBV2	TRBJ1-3	CASRDRGGSGNTIYF
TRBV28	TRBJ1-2	CASSLSSDRGANYGYTF
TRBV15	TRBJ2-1	CATSRDPKGNEQFF
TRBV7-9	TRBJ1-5	CASSLEEGDRQPQHF
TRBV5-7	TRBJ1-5	CASSSDRDNNQPQHF
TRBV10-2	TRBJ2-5	CASSDLRGQETQYF
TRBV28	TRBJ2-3	CASSLPSGVTDTQYF
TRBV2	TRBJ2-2	CASNLYGDITGELFF
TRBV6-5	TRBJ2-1	CASSSAGTSGSDEQFF
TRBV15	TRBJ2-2	CATSSLAGTGELFF
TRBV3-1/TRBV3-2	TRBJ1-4	CASSPGPGKLFF
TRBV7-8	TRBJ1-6	CASSSFTANSPLHF
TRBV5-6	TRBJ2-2	CASSFSSGYSTGELFF
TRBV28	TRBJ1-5	CASSPRIVAQPQHF
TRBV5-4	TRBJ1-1	CASSLGQENTEAFF